The subject of this entry is one TCR beta chain. This specimen belongs to a study of blood T cell repertoires in COVID-19. Study-level information: T cells, B-cell-depleted T cells, or PBMCs supplied cDNA or gDNA.

In the authors' workflow: Amplification of reference gene primers provided the estimated nucleated cell counts. This table comes from immunoSEQ multiplex PCR, and its TCRdb copy is limited to in-frame clones, with some not included. Clone size and the V and J calls come from that table; the DNA yielded D and trimming. The sample lists a few hundred thousand clones; over 75% were seen once. The V end was cut by 0 bases, the J end by 2 bases, with 8 bases between. Germline CDR1 and CDR2: SGHKS and YYEKEE (reference sequence). The CDR3 covers 14 residues. Sequences were obtained from PBMCs or T cells enriched from blood (not recorded which). This chain joins TRBV5-5 and TRBJ1-2, with TRBD1 as a possible D gene (6 bases). The TCR comes from a man aged 35-49 years who had recovered from COVID-19. The CDR3 region has the DNA TGTGCCAGCAGCTTGGGAGACAGGAACTATGGCTACACCTTC. Translation gives CASSLGDRNYGYTF.